This record covers a single T cell receptor beta chain. The sample comes from a study of blood T cell repertoires in COVID-19. Some clones are missing from TCRdb's copy, which holds only in-frame ones; the method was immunoSEQ multiplex PCR. Of around 200,000 clones in the sample, roughly 83% were seen once. Germline lookup yields CDR1 LGHNA and CDR2 YNFKEQ. J lost 6 bases, V lost 8 bases, and 15 bases had no gene match. CDR3 length equals 17 residues. Those enrolled, adults aged 18 to 89 years, came from some 25 US areas. This chain connects TRBV4-2 to TRBJ2-2; 10 bases are shared with TRBD2. The sample was PBMCs or T cells enriched from blood (not recorded which). The clonotype comes from a man in his forties with acute COVID-19. CDR3 bases: TGTGCCAGCGCGAGAAGCGGGAGGGCCGGATCGGCCGGGGAGCTGTTTTTT. Amino acids: CASARSGRAGSAGELFF.